This T cell receptor (beta chain) was identified in a study of blood T cells in healthy people across ages. Study context: For every two T cells, template switching captured about one barcoded beta molecule.

Study-wide points: Possibly, changes in expanded clonotypes were confounded because donor CMV status was unknown.

Sample donors were healthy Caucasian individuals that came from Russia, aged roughly 6 to 95. To note about this clonotype: What it binds is not known.

A second about 7 to 12 cycle PCR used barcoded and J-beta primers. TCRdb re-called the 5' RACE reads with MiXCR, one entry per CDR3 protein. The top ten hold around 13% of the sample, which has 950,000 to 1,200,000 distinct CDR3 sequences, approximately 38% seen once. The CDR3 contains 15 residues. V shed 4 bases and J 1 base; nucleotides not matched to a gene: 5. Germline lookup yields CDR1 SGHDN and CDR2 FVKESK. Source material: blood. This receptor was taken from a man aged 18 to 29 in good health. The chain recombines TRBV14 with TRBJ2-5; 8 bases are shared with TRBD2. The CDR3, as DNA: TGTGCCAGCAGCCGAGGACTAGCCGTCCAAGAGACCCAGTACTTC. As protein: CASSRGLAVQETQYF.